A selection of T cell receptor beta chains follows, all from one sample in a study of blood T cell repertoires in COVID-19. Data came from immunoSEQ multiplex PCR; TCRdb stores just in-frame clones and leaves some out. The sample records about 150,000 clones, 88% being singletons. Sequences were obtained from peripheral blood. These receptors were obtained from a woman in her seventies with acute or convalescent COVID-19. Both conserved end residues are part of each CDR3. D genes are given only for firm matches. Clone size, where shown, is once, few, many, or a class for clones that have expanded.

NA,TRBJ1-1,15,TRBV27,NA,TGTGCCAGCAGTTTATCCCGGTGGCGGGACACTGAAGCTTTCTTT,CASSLSRWRDTEAFF
TRBD1,TRBJ1-5,21,TRBV10-2,NA,TGCGCCAGCAGTGCCCCCCCCTCGGGACAGGGGGCCACTTATAGCAATCAGCCCCAGCATTTT,CASSAPPSGQGATYSNQPQHF
NA,TRBJ2-3,15,TRBV6-5,NA,TGTGCCAGCAGTTTGTTTGGCGGGGGCCAAGATACGCAGTATTTT,CASSLFGGGQDTQYF
TRBD1,TRBJ1-5,14,TRBV28,few,TGTGCCAGCAGGGACAGGGAGAGGCATCAGCCCCAGCATTTT,CASRDRERHQPQHF
NA,TRBJ1-3,14,TRBV9,NA,TGTGCCAGCAGCGAGGGAGGCTCTGGAAACACCATATATTTT,CASSEGGSGNTIYF
TRBD1,TRBJ1-2,16,TRBV10-3,few,TGTGCCATCAGTGCCCGAAGGGGGCTGGGGGCTTATGGCTACACCTTC,CAISARRGLGAYGYTF
TRBD2,TRBJ2-5,17,TRBV5-6,NA,TGTGCCAGCAGCTTTTACTCGGGACTAGCGGGACAAGAGACCCAGTACTTC,CASSFYSGLAGQETQYF
NA,TRBJ2-1,15,TRBV7-9,NA,TGTGCCAGCAGCTTAGTCGGCAGGGTTGATGATGAGCAGTTCTTC,CASSLVGRVDDEQFF
NA,TRBJ2-3,16,TRBV3-1/TRBV3-2,NA,TGTGCCAGCAGCCAAGAGGCGGGATTGGGGACAGATACGCAGTATTTT,CASSQEAGLGTDTQYF
TRBD1,TRBJ1-2,16,TRBV12-5,NA,TGTGCTAGTGGTTTGGTACAGGGGGCCCAGATCTATGGCTACACCTTC,CASGLVQGAQIYGYTF
NA,TRBJ2-5,14,TRBV6-6,NA,TGTGCCAGCAGCCCTACACAGTCCCAAGAGACCCAGTACTTC,CASSPTQSQETQYF
TRBD1,TRBJ1-1,14,TRBV5-5,NA,TGTGCCAGCAGCCCGGACAGGGTGAACACTGAAGCTTTCTTT,CASSPDRVNTEAFF
NA,TRBJ1-4,11,TRBV12-3/TRBV12-4,NA,TGTGTCAGCACGGGGGATGAAAAACTGTTTTTT,CVSTGDEKLFF
TRBD1,TRBJ1-6,14,TRBV18,NA,TGTGCCAGCTCACCACCCGGGACAGGGGGAACCCTCCACTTT,CASSPPGTGGTLHF
TRBD1,TRBJ1-4,18,TRBV6-1,NA,TGTGCCAGCAGTGGGAGACCGGGACAGGGGGCGATTCGGGAAAAACTGTTTTTT,CASSGRPGQGAIREKLFF
NA,TRBJ1-4,16,TRBV7-9,NA,TGTGCCAGCAGTCGAACAGGGACCGCAACTAATGAAAAACTGTTTTTT,CASSRTGTATNEKLFF
TRBD1,TRBJ1-5,15,TRBV27,NA,TGTGCCAGCAGTTTATACAGGGGTCTAGGTCAGCCCCAGCATTTT,CASSLYRGLGQPQHF
TRBD1,TRBJ1-1,17,TRBV15,NA,TGTGCCACCAGCAGATGGGGACAGGGGGCATCGGACACTGAAGCTTTCTTT,CATSRWGQGASDTEAFF
NA,TRBJ1-5,14,TRBV21-1,once,TGTGCCAGCAGCACGGACACTCCGCACCAGCCCCAGCATTTT,CASSTDTPHQPQHF
TRBD2,TRBJ2-3,17,TRBV15,NA,TGTGCCACCAGCAGAGAATCTAGCGGGGGGGCCGCAGATACGCAGTATTTT,CATSRESSGGAADTQYF
TRBD2,TRBJ2-2,16,TRBV5-6,NA,TGTGCCAGCAGCTTACTAGCGGGGGTTAACACCGGGGAGCTGTTTTTT,CASSLLAGVNTGELFF
TRBD1,TRBJ1-4,16,TRBV5-1,NA,TGCGCCAGCAGCTTGGGTCAGGGGGCCGGTAATGAAAAACTGTTTTTT,CASSLGQGAGNEKLFF
TRBD1,TRBJ2-2,17,TRBV3-1/TRBV3-2,NA,TGTGCCAGCAGCCAAGGCAGGACAGGGACGAACACCGGGGAGCTGTTTTTT,CASSQGRTGTNTGELFF
NA,TRBJ1-1,17,TRBV2,NA,TGTGCCAGCATGTCCCGACAGTTCGTGGGGACTCGCACTGAAGCTTTCTTT,CASMSRQFVGTRTEAFF
NA,TRBJ2-5,12,TRBV21-1,once,TGTGCCCCTCAGCCGGGGCAAGAGACCCAGTACTTC,CAPQPGQETQYF
TRBD2,TRBJ2-3,14,TRBV7-2,NA,TGTGCCAGCAGCGCGGGGGGGCCATCAGATACGCAGTATTTT,CASSAGGPSDTQYF
NA,TRBJ1-2,14,TRBV2,once,TGTGCCAGCAGTGGACAGACCTCGGTGGATGGCTACACCTTC,CASSGQTSVDGYTF
NA,TRBJ1-4,16,TRBV19,few,TGTGCCAGTAGTTTACAGGGAGGGAGCACTAATGAAAAACTGTTTTTT,CASSLQGGSTNEKLFF
TRBD1,TRBJ1-2,16,TRBV9,few,TGTGCCAGCAGCGTAGTACTAACAGGGGGCCTCTATGGCTACACCTTC,CASSVVLTGGLYGYTF
NA,TRBJ1-3,16,TRBV3-1/TRBV3-2,few,TGTGCCAGCAGCCCCCAGGGGTGGGGGCCTGGAAACACCATATATTTT,CASSPQGWGPGNTIYF
TRBD1,TRBJ2-5,15,TRBV28,NA,TGTGCCAGCAGTTCCCGAGCGACAGGGAGAGAGACCCAGTACTTC,CASSSRATGRETQYF
NA,TRBJ2-2,17,TRBV4-3,NA,TGCGCCAGCAGCCAGCGCCCCGGACAAATAAACACCGGGGAGCTGTTTTTT,CASSQRPGQINTGELFF
NA,TRBJ1-4,14,TRBV24-1,NA,TGTGCCTCGAGCCCCGGGGTCCGGAGTGAAAAACTGTTTTTT,CASSPGVRSEKLFF
TRBD1,TRBJ1-2,15,TRBV5-5,NA,TGTGCCAGCAGCACTCGGACAGGGAAGAACTATGGCTACACCTTC,CASSTRTGKNYGYTF
NA,TRBJ1-1,12,TRBV28,NA,TGTGCCAGCAGGGGCCCGAACACTGAAGCTTTCTTT,CASRGPNTEAFF
NA,TRBJ1-5,15,TRBV5-1,NA,TGCGCCAGCAGCTTTGAGGGTACGGGCAATCAGCCCCAGCATTTT,CASSFEGTGNQPQHF
NA,TRBJ1-3,17,TRBV6-6,NA,TGTGCCAGCAGGCGATCCGGCAGCGGGACCTCTGGAAACACCATATATTTT,CASRRSGSGTSGNTIYF
TRBD1,TRBJ2-2,21,TRBV28,NA,TGTGCCAGCAGGAGAATCCGAAACTCCCCGCGACAGGGGGCGCATGGCGGGGAGCTGTTTTTT,CASRRIRNSPRQGAHGGELFF
TRBD2,TRBJ2-3,19,TRBV7-2,NA,TGTGCCAGCAGCCCCGGTGGCCTAGCGGGGCCTGTGCACCCAGATACGCAGTATTTT,CASSPGGLAGPVHPDTQYF
TRBD1,TRBJ1-1,14,TRBV5-1,NA,TGCGCCAGCAGCCTACAGGGGGCAGCCACTGAAGCTTTCTTT,CASSLQGAATEAFF
TRBD1,TRBJ1-1,17,TRBV2,NA,TGTGCCAGCGCGGGACAGGGGGGCAGTAGGTGGAACACTGAAGCTTTCTTT,CASAGQGGSRWNTEAFF
TRBD2,TRBJ2-1,14,TRBV2,NA,TGTGCCAGCAGTCTGAGCGGGGGCCCCAATGAGCAGTTCTTC,CASSLSGGPNEQFF
NA,TRBJ2-2,15,TRBV7-8,NA,TGTGCCAGCAGCCCACTGGACACGATTACCGGGGAGCTGTTTTTT,CASSPLDTITGELFF
TRBD2,TRBJ2-5,16,TRBV6-1,NA,TGTGCCAGCAGTGAGTTGGGACTAGCGGGGACCACAAAGAGGTACTTC,CASSELGLAGTTKRYF
NA,TRBJ1-6,20,TRBV30,NA,TGTGCCTGGAGTCCAACCCCGGGACGGGGGGTGAGCTCCTATAATTCACCCCTCCACTTT,CAWSPTPGRGVSSYNSPLHF
NA,TRBJ2-7,13,TRBV29-1,NA,TGCAGCGTTGGGGCAGGGGGGCGTTCAGAGCAGTACTTC,CSVGAGGRSEQYF
NA,TRBJ2-4,19,TRBV3-1/TRBV3-2,NA,TGTGCCAGCAGCCCATATTCGACCAGGACAGTTCTAGCCAAAAACATTCAGTACTTC,CASSPYSTRTVLAKNIQYF
NA,TRBJ2-1,15,TRBV6-5,NA,TGTGCCAGCAGTTACTCGGCCAGGGCCTACAATGAGCAGTTCTTC,CASSYSARAYNEQFF
NA,TRBJ1-5,13,TRBV18,NA,TGTGCCAGCTCAAACCGGGAGGATCAGCCCCAGCATTTT,CASSNREDQPQHF
TRBD1,TRBJ1-2,15,TRBV6-5,NA,TGTGCCAGCAGTTCTACTTACAGGGGGAACTATGGCTACACCTTC,CASSSTYRGNYGYTF
NA,TRBJ2-3,11,TRBV20-1,NA,TGCAGTGCTAGATTACAGAACTGGCAGTATTTT,CSARLQNWQYF
NA,TRBJ1-2,13,TRBV18,few,TGTGCCAGCTCCCCAAATGCGGATTGGGGCTACACCTTC,CASSPNADWGYTF
TRBD2,TRBJ2-3,17,TRBV7-2,NA,TGTGCCAGCCCATCCGGAGGAGCGGGGGGGCGCACAGATACGCAGTATTTT,CASPSGGAGGRTDTQYF